This T cell receptor beta chain is drawn from a study of T-cell memory formation after mild COVID-19 (dated by TCRdb to the early 2020s). Background on the whole study: TCR sequence clusters from the two donors were found to be largely donor specific. Two young, previously healthy adult volunteers made up the cohort, one male and one female. Longitudinal TCRalpha and TCRbeta repertoire sequencing tracked T-cell clones expanding and contracting after mild COVID-19 in a couple of donors.

Sequencing instrument: Illumina NovaSeq 6000. cDNA libraries for TCRalpha and TCRbeta were prepared by 5'RACE using constant-segment primers, with sample barcodes and unique molecular identifiers added. RNA was extracted from every sample with Trizol reagent. Libraries were amplified in two PCR steps, with a second sample barcode and Illumina TruSeq adapters added in the second step. The libraries were sequenced on an Illumina NovaSeq using 2 x 150 bp paired-end reads. The source study handled its data this way. Reads were demultiplexed and collapsed into UMI-guided consensus sequences with migec v1.2.7. With mixcr v2.1.11, UMI consensuses were aligned to TRA and TRB V and J templates and assembled into clonotypes. Clonotypes were classified as expanded or contracted when called significant by both edgeR and NoisET, with noise models trained on biological replicates. For edgeR calls, the thresholds were a false discovery rate-adjusted p below 0.01 and a log2 fold-change of 1. PCA with hierarchical clustering of max-normalized trajectories of the 1000 most abundant clonotypes was used as exploratory dynamics analysis. The CD4 or CD8 phenotype of responding clones was assigned using the separately sequenced CD4+ and CD8+ repertoires. TCRdb redid the processing of the public reads, applying fastp at Q25 and MiXCR, and retained in-frame beta chains. Entries are consolidated by CDR3 protein sequence, retaining the most common genes and DNA. The V and J calls and clone size are TCRdb's, not the authors'. Recorded for this sample are about 420,000 distinct CDR3 sequences; more than 20% of them occurred a single time. The ten largest clones add up to 10% to 15% of the sample.

V loses 5 bases, J loses 4 bases, and the germline ends lie 12 bases apart. The CDR3 runs 14 amino acids, cysteine and phenylalanine included. Kept here is only the CDR3 DNA, which spans 42 bases and is read in frame from base 1. CDR1 and CDR2 are drawn from the germline V gene: KGHDR, SFDVKD. PBMCs were isolated by Ficoll-Paque density gradient centrifugation. Summary of the overall study and its limitations: The study covered only a couple of mild cases, and larger cohorts including severe cases with pre-infection samples were considered necessary. Contracting CD4+ clones were found mainly in CM and EM memory subsets, while CD8+ clones were enriched in EMRA. From day 15 to 85, contracting clones showed balanced CD4/CD8 phenotypes, whereas a second wave of clones that expanded from day 15 to 37 leaned towards CD4+. Whether the second-wave clones peaking on day 37 were SARS-CoV-2 specific was not confirmed. Some responding clones were detected in pre-infection memory, suggesting pre-existing cross-reactive memory T cells joined the SARS-CoV-2 response.

This clonotype was recorded a few times. This clone's antigen is unknown. Base-call qualities are not available, and no considerably larger clone is one nucleotide away. Here the chain combines TRBV24-1 and TRBJ2-3; the best D guess is TRBD2, with 6 bases matching. This TCR came from an adult woman who had mild COVID-19 (a few samples of this study predate the infection). The sample titles of this study are shuffled in the database, so cell type and time point are left out; the donor was told from shared clones. The specimen was PBMCs or a T cell subset sorted from them (not recorded which). The DNA sequence follows: TGTGCCACCAGTGGTCCTAGCGCGGCAGATACGCAGTATTTT. This gives the protein CATSGPSAADTQYF.